The sample holds one count of the clone carrying this TCR beta chain. The antigen is unknown. The record originates from a study of early T cells in non-severe SARS-CoV-2 infection. Turning to the study itself: Chains stayed unpaired after sequencing of bulk RNA from unsorted whole blood. Study-wide results and caveats: Anti-spike CD8 specificities were favored by VDJdb matching, whose results missed private and CD4 specificities.

Germline V gene lookup returns CDR1 MRHNA and CDR2 SNTAGT. The CDR3 sequence is 13 residues long. Trimming pared 4 bases from V and 6 bases from J, leaving 7 bases between. Tagging with unique molecular identifiers was applied to individual cDNA molecules. Using its own MiXCR run on the 5' RACE reads, TCRdb lists one record per CDR3 protein. The sample includes approximately 81,000 distinct CDR3 sequences, 11% to 15% of them seen just once. This chain uses TRBV6-4 with TRBJ1-6, with D maybe TRBD1 (5 bases). Sequencing was carried out using whole blood. This receptor was taken from an adult who was a healthcare worker with PCR-confirmed SARS-CoV-2 infection or an uninfected control (not recorded which). CDR3 coding DNA: TGTGCCAGCAGTGCGAGGGGTAATTCACCCCTCCACTTT. Its protein product is CASSARGNSPLHF.